This T cell receptor (beta chain) was retrieved from a study of cytomegalovirus exposure and HLA in healthy donors. Study-level results: Later analysis identified several of the most significant clusters that appeared linked to common viral pathogens. TCR beta V- and J-gene trimming, according to a later analysis, was linked to a missense DCLRE1C variant. Sequences of the TCR beta chain were said to predict the HLA-A and HLA-B alleles of most subjects accurately.

The PCR was carried out with 60 Vbeta primers and 13 Jbeta primers. The data were produced by immunoSEQ multiplex PCR, yet TCRdb's version contains in-frame clones alone and is incomplete. The sample records around 150,000 clones, 70% to 85% being singletons. Details on this clone: What it recognizes is unknown.

With 3 bases clipped from V and 5 bases from J, the junction kept 10 bases outside the gene matches. The length of the CDR3 is 17 residues. Germline assignment: CDR1 SGHRS and CDR2 YFSETQ. The V and J genes are TRBV5-1 and TRBJ1-6; TRBD1 matches at 8 bases. The sequence came from a man aged 35 to 55 in good health and CMV-seropositive. What was sequenced was PBMCs. This CDR3 is CASSSTPLTGDNSPLHF. The CDR3 nucleotides read TGCGCCAGCAGCTCAACTCCGTTGACAGGGGATAATTCACCCCTCCACTTT.